This T cell receptor beta chain stems from a study of patients and donors after allogeneic stem cell transplantation. V lost 3 bases, J lost 5 bases, and 10 bases stayed unmatched. The V gene's germline CDR1 is SGHDT and CDR2 YYEEEE. This CDR3 region has 17 residues. TCRdb reprocessed the RT-PCR reads with MiXCR, giving one entry per CDR3 protein. This table holds about 960,000 distinct CDR3 sequences, approximately 18% found once. V usage is TRBV5-6 and J usage is TRBJ2-3; 12 nucleotides line up with TRBD2. The sequenced material came from blood, either unsorted or a sorted T cell fraction (not recorded which). The TCR originated in a human donor who was either an allogeneic HSCT recipient or a stem cell or donor lymphocyte infusion donor (not recorded which). It is not recorded whose cells these are; they may come from a transplant donor. The CDR3 coding sequence is TGTGCCAGCAGCTCCTGGGGGTCTAGCGGGAGGGTAGATACGCAGTATTTT. Its protein is CASSSWGSSGRVDTQYF. Based on the CDR3 plus reference TRBV5-6 and TRBJ2-3, the full variable domain is DAGVTQSPTHLIKTRGQQVTLRCSPKSGHDTVSWYQQALGQGPQFIFQYYEEEERQRGNFPDRFSGHQFPNYSSELNVNALLLGDSALYLCASSSWGSSGRVDTQYFGPGTRLTVL.